The rows below give T cell receptor beta chains drawn from one sample of a study of shared clonotypes between healthy human individuals. The assay was immunoSEQ multiplex PCR, and TCRdb's table has in-frame clones only and misses some. The table shows 2 million to 2.5 million clones, with around 93% occurring only once. Sequenced input: naive CD8+ T cells from PBMCs. These receptors were obtained from a man aged 18 to 29 in good health. Some clones in this sample may be carry-over from other donors' samples. Both conserved end residues are trimmed from each CDR3. The D gene is left open where the match is weak.

CDR3aa	v_gene	len	d_gene
ASSLTGKGDEQY	TRBV28	12	.
ASSLGTDHNQPQH	TRBV5-1	13	.
ASSLVPNNEQF	TRBV5-1	11	.
ASSLPRRTPYGYT	TRBV28	13	.
ASSVEGSGTSFDEQF	TRBV9	15	TRBD2
ATSRLAVLNNEQF	TRBV15	13	TRBD2
ASSLPGSRETQY	TRBV7-9	12	.
ASSFHPGGDTGGIYEQF	TRBV28	17	TRBD1
SAPPGTSGF	TRBV20-1	9	.
ASSLTGAGGYNEQF	TRBV7-3	14	.
SVAGGATGELF	TRBV29-1	11	TRBD1
ASSFTRPLQREGPNEQF	TRBV7-2	17	TRBD2
AASAFGDPYEQY	TRBV19	12	.
ASSLSSGEITGELF	TRBV27	14	.
ATGLAGGFLEQY	TRBV15	12	TRBD2
SVTDRGYEQY	TRBV29-1	10	TRBD1
ASSVKYRSTDTQY	TRBV9	13	.
ASSVDRQGGTGELF	TRBV9	14	TRBD1
ATTRAESTEAF	TRBV15	11	.
ASVHARGGWN	TRBV6-1	10	.
ASSLGARKQF	TRBV7-9	10	.
ASSPYPRDPLLQQY	TRBV6-6	14	.
ASSFRDRGREQY	TRBV27	12	TRBD1